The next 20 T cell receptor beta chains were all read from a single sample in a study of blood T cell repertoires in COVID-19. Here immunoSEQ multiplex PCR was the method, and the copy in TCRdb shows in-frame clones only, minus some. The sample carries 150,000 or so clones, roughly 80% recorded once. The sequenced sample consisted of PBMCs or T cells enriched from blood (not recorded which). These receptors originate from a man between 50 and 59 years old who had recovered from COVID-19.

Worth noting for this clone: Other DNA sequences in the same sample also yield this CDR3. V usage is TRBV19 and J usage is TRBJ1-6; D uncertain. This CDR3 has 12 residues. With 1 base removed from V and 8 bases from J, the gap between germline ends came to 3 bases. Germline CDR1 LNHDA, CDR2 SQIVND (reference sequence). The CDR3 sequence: CASSIGDSPLHF. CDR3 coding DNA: TGTGCCAGTAGTATAGGAGATTCACCCCTCCACTTT.

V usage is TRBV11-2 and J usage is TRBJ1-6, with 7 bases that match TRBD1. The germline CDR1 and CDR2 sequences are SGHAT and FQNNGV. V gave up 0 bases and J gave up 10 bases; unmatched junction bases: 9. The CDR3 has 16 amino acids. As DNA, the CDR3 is TGTGCCAGCAGCTTAGAATCCAGGGGGTTTGGATCACCCCTCCACTTT. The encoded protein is CASSLESRGFGSPLHF.

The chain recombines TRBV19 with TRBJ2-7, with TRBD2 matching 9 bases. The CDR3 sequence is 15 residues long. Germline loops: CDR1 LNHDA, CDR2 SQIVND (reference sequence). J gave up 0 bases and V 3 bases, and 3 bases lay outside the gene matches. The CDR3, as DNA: TGTGCCAGTAGTATGCAGCGGGGGGACTCCTACGAGCAGTACTTC. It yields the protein CASSMQRGDSYEQYF.

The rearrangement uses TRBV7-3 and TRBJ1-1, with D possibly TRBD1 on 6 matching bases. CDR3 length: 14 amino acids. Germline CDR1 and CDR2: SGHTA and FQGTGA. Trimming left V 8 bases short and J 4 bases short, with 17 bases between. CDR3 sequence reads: CASSRGTPTTEAFF. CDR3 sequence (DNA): TGTGCCAGCTCGAGGGGGACGCCGACCACTGAAGCTTTCTTT.

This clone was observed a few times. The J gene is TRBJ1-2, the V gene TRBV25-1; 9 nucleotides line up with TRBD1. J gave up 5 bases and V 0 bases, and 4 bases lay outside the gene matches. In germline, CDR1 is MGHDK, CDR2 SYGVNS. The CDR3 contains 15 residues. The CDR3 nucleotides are TGTGCCAGCAGTGAATACATAGGACAGGGGTATGGCTACACCTTC. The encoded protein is CASSEYIGQGYGYTF.

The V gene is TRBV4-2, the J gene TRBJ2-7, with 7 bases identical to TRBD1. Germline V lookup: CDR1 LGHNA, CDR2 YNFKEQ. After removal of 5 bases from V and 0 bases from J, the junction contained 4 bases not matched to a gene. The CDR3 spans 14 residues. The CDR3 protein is CASSNDRASYEQYF. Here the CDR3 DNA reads TGTGCCAGCAGCAACGACAGGGCCTCCTACGAGCAGTACTTC.

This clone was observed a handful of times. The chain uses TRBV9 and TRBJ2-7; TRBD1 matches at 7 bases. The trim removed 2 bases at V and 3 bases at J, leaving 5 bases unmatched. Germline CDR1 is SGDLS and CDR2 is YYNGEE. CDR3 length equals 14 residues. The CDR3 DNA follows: TGTGCCAGCAGCGTCCAGGGGGAGAGCTACGAGCAGTACTTC. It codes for CASSVQGESYEQYF. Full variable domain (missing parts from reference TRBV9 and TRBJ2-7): DSGVTQTPKHLITATGQRVTLRCSPRSGDLSVYWYQQSLDQGLQFLIQYYNGEERAKGNILERFSAQQFPDLHSELNLSSLELGDSALYFCASSVQGESYEQYFGPGTRLTVT.

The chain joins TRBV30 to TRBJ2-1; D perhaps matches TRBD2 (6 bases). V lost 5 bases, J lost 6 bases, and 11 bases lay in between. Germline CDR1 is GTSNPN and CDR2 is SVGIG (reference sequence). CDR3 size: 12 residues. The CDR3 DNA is TGTGCCTGGGAGCGACTAGTCAATGAGCAGTTCTTC. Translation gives CAWERLVNEQFF.

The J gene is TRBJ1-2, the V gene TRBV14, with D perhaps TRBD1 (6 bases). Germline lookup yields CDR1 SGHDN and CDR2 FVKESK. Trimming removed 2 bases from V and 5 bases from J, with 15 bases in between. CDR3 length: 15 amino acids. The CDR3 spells CASSQSHRERYGYTF. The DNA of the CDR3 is TGTGCCAGCAGCCAATCCCACAGGGAAAGATATGGCTACACCTTC.

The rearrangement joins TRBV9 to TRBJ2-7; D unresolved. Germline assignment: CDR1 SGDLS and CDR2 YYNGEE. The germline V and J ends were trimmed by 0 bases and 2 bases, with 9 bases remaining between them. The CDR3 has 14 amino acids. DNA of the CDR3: TGTGCCAGCAGCGTAGGAATAGGAGCCTACGAGCAGTACTTC. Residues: CASSVGIGAYEQYF.

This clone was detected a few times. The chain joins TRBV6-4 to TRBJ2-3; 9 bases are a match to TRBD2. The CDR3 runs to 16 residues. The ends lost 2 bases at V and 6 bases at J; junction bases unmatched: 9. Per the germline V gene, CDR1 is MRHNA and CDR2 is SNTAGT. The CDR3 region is CASSDGGGGASDTQYF. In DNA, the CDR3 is TGTGCCAGCAGTGACGGCGGCGGGGGGGCCTCGGATACGCAGTATTTT.

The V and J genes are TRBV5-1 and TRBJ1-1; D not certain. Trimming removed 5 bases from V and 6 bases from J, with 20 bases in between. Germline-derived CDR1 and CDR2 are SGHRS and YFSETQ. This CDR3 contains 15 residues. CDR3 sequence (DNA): TGCGCCAGCAGTTGGAATAGCGTAAGTTATCCTGAAGCTTTCTTT. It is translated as CASSWNSVSYPEAFF.

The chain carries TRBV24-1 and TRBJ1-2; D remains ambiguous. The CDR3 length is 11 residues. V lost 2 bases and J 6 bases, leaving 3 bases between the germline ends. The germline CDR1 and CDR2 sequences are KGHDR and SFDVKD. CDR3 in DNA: TGTGCCACCAGTGATTCGGATGGCTACACCTTC. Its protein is CATSDSDGYTF.

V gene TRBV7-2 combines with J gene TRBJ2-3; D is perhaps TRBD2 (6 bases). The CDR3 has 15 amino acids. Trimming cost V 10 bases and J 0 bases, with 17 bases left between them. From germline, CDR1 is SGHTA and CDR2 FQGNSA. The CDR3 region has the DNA TGTGCCACCGCCGGGGCTAGCGTTAGCACAGATACGCAGTATTTT. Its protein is CATAGASVSTDTQYF.

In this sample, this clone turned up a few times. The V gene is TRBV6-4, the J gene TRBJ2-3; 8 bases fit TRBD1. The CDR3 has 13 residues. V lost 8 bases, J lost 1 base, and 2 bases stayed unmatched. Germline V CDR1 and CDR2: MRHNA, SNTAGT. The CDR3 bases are TGTGCCAGCGCGACAGGGGGCACAGATACGCAGTATTTT. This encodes CASATGGTDTQYF.

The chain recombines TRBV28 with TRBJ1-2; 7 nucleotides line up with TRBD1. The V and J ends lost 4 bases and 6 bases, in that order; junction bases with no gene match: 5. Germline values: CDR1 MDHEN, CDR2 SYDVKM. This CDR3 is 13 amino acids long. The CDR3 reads CASSSGTAHGYTF. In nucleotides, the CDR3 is TGTGCCAGCAGTTCCGGGACAGCACATGGCTACACCTTC.

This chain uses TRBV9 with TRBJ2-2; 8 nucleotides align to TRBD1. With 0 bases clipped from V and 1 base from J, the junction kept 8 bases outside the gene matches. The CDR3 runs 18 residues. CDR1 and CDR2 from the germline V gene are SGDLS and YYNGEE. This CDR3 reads CASSVVRGDRGNTGELFF. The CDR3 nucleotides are TGTGCCAGCAGCGTAGTGAGGGGCGACAGGGGGAACACCGGGGAGCTGTTTTTT.

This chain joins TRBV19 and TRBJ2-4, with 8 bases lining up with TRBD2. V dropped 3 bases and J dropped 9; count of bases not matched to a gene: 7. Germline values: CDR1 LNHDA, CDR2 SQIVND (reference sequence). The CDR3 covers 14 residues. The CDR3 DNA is TGTGCCAGTAGTATCCAGCGGGGGAGCGGCATTCAGTACTTC. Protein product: CASSIQRGSGIQYF.

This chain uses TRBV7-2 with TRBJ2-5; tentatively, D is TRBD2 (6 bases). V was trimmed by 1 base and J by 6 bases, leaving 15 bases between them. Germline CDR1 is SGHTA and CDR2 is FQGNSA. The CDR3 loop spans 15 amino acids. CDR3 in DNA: TGTGCCAGCAGCTTAGATGGAGGAGGGCTGCAGACCCAGTACTTC. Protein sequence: CASSLDGGGLQTQYF.

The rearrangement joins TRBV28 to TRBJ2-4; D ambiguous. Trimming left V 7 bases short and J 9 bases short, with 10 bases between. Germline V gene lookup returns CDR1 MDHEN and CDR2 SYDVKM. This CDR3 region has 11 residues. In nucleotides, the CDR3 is TGTGCCAGCATTAAACGTAGCATTCAGTACTTC. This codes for CASIKRSIQYF.